In this sample, the clone carrying this TCR beta chain turned up once. Its antigen is not known. An end of the junction does not agree with germline; a read error may underlie this. This CDR3 is built from 14 residues. The germline CDR1 and CDR2 sequences are SGHTA and FQGTGA. The data are from a study of T cell repertoires in cytomegalovirus infection. TCRdb re-called the reads through MiXCR, storing one row per CDR3 protein. The sample has about 890,000 distinct CDR3 sequences; approximately 31% are singletons. This receptor was obtained from a human donor in good health (CMV status not recorded). Some clones in this sample may be carry-over from other donors' samples. V gene TRBV7-3 combines with J gene TRBJ2-6, with D perhaps matching TRBD1 (5 bases). The material sequenced was cultured CD8+ T cells from PBMCs, taken from culture after CMV antigen stimulation. The DNA of the CDR3 is TGTGCCAGCAGCCCGCTGGCTGGGGCCAACGTCCTGATTTTC. Protein: CASSPLAGANVLIF.